This passage covers 27 T cell receptor beta chains from one sample sequenced in a study of graft-versus-host responses after intestinal transplantation. Assay: immunoSEQ multiplex PCR; the TCRdb copy retains only in-frame clones and omits some. Of about 110,000 clones in the sample, around 95% are singletons; the top ten hold 0.4% to 0.55%. No antigen has been assigned to these receptors. The sequencing used unstimulated CD8+ T cells sorted from spleen or lymph node cells, collected before intestinal transplant. The receptors derive from a human donor who received an intestinal transplant.

The genes are TRBV29-1 and TRBJ2-3; the match to TRBD2 covers 9 bases. The CDR3 is 15 amino acids. V lost 4 bases and J lost 5; bases outside the gene matches: 10. Germline lookup yields CDR1 SQVTM and CDR2 ANQGSEA. CDR3 coding DNA: TGCAGCGTTGTGGGTGCTAGCGGGATGGTAGATACGCAGTATTTT. Encoded protein: CSVVGASGMVDTQYF.

The chain carries TRBV29-1 and TRBJ2-5; 7 bases align to TRBD1. Losses at the gene ends were 2 bases for V and 2 bases for J; bases not matched to a gene: 5. The CDR3 contains 14 residues. Germline CDR1 is SQVTM and CDR2 is ANQGSEA. As DNA, the CDR3 is TGCAGCGTTGAACGGCAGGGGGAACAAGAGACCCAGTACTTC. Protein product: CSVERQGEQETQYF.

The rearrangement joins TRBV28 to TRBJ1-5; 7 bases fit TRBD1. J lost 4 bases, V lost 2 bases, and 8 bases had no gene match. The CDR3 loop spans 16 amino acids. The germline V gene has CDR1 MDHEN and CDR2 SYDVKM. CDR3: CASSLDKGAGNQPQHF. The DNA for the CDR3 is TGTGCCAGCAGTTTAGATAAGGGGGCAGGAAATCAGCCCCAGCATTTT.

This clone was detected only once. This chain uses TRBV12-5 with TRBJ2-5; D gene uncertain. V lost 1 base to trimming and J lost 5 bases, with 11 bases between them. Germline CDR1 LGHNT, CDR2 FRNRAP. The CDR3 is 14 residues long. CDR3 DNA: TGTGCTAGTGGTTTGGGGGGTGCTGGGGAGACCCAGTACTTC. Translation: CASGLGGAGETQYF.

A single count supports this clone. V usage is TRBV30 and J usage is TRBJ2-3; D might be TRBD2 (5 bases). Trimming left V 0 bases short and J 0 bases short, with 7 bases between. CDR3 length equals 14 residues. Germline CDR1 GTSNPN, CDR2 SVGIG (reference sequence). CDR3 region: CAWSVGGSTDTQYF. DNA of the CDR3: TGTGCCTGGAGTGTAGGCGGGAGCACAGATACGCAGTATTTT.

The V call is TRBV27, the J call TRBJ2-3; 15 bases are a match to TRBD2. Germline CDR1 reads MNHEY; CDR2 reads SMNVEV (reference sequence). V was pared by 3 bases and J by 1 base, with 8 bases of the junction left unmatched. The length of the CDR3 is 19 residues. CDR3 sequence: CASSFLGLAGGPGTDTQYF. As DNA, the CDR3 is TGTGCCAGCAGTTTTTTAGGACTAGCGGGAGGGCCGGGCACAGATACGCAGTATTTT.

The V call is TRBV28, the J call TRBJ1-1; D not certain. Per germline, CDR1 MDHEN and CDR2 SYDVKM. The CDR3 covers 12 residues. Trimming took off 6 bases at V and 4 bases at J, with 9 bases between the two ends. Here the CDR3 DNA reads TGTGCCAGCAGGTTAGGTGGCACTGAAGCTTTCTTT. Translating gives CASRLGGTEAFF.

The chain has TRBV16 and TRBJ1-5; 8 nucleotides line up with TRBD1. Germline values: CDR1 KGHSY, CDR2 FQNENV. Unmatched junction bases numbered 2, after V lost 3 bases and J lost 7 bases. This CDR3 is 13 amino acids long. The CDR3 here is CASSQTGEQPQHF. The CDR3 nucleotides read TGTGCCAGCAGCCAGACAGGGGAGCAGCCCCAGCATTTT.

V and J are TRBV7-9 and TRBJ2-5; D is ambiguous. From germline, CDR1 is SEHNR and CDR2 FQNEAQ (reference sequence). This CDR3 region has 12 residues. V was clipped by 3 bases and J by 5 bases, with 7 bases between them. CDR3 region: CASSFGSETQYF. The CDR3 DNA follows: TGTGCCAGCAGCTTCGGTAGCGAGACCCAGTACTTC. Complete variable domain (other parts from reference TRBV7-9 and TRBJ2-5): DTGVSQNPRHKITKRGQNVTFRCDPISEHNRLYWYRQTLGQGPEFLTYFQNEAQLEKSRLLSDRFSAERPKGSFSTLEIQRTEQGDSAMYLCASSFGSETQYFGPGTRLLVL.

The rearrangement links TRBV25-1 to TRBJ1-2; D is perhaps TRBD1 (5 bases). V shed 0 bases and J shed 5 bases, with 10 bases lying between them. Germline V gene data show CDR1 as MGHDK and CDR2 as SYGVNS. The CDR3 is made up of 14 amino acids. The CDR3 coding sequence is TGTGCCAGCAGTGAATATGACAGAAGATATGGCTACACCTTC. Translation: CASSEYDRRYGYTF.

The chain couples TRBV4-1 to TRBJ1-6; 10 positions agree with TRBD1. Germline loops: CDR1 MGHRA, CDR2 YSYEKL. With 1 base clipped from V and 3 bases from J, the junction kept 3 bases outside the gene matches. This CDR3 is 17 amino acids long. The CDR3 loop is CASSQGWDRGYNSPLHF. Written as DNA, the CDR3 is TGCGCCAGCAGCCAAGGTTGGGACAGGGGCTATAATTCACCCCTCCACTTT.

Concerning this clone: The sample holds other DNA sequences that translate to the same CDR3. For the CDR3, the DNA is TGTGCCAGCAGTGAGTGGGGGCGGGGCACTGAAGCTTTCTTT. Translating gives CASSEWGRGTEAFF. The V call is TRBV25-1, the J call TRBJ1-1; possibly TRBD1 for D (6 bases). The ends were cut back, 3 bases at V and 4 bases at J, with 12 bases in the middle. This CDR3 has 14 residues. From germline, CDR1 is MGHDK and CDR2 SYGVNS.

The CDR3 protein is CASRKGQGAEQFF. The CDR3 nucleotides read TGTGCCAGCAGAAAAGGACAGGGGGCTGAGCAGTTCTTC. The gene calls are TRBV6-1 and TRBJ2-1, with 11 bases identical to TRBD1. The CDR3 is made up of 13 amino acids. The junction had 4 bases not matched to a gene; V was cut back by 6 bases and J by 9 bases. Germline V CDR1 and CDR2: MNHNS, SASEGT.

The rearrangement links TRBV2 to TRBJ2-5, with 9 bases fitting TRBD1. V lost 3 bases to trimming and J lost 5 bases; unmatched junction nucleotides: 10. The CDR3 contains 16 residues. CDR1 is SNHLY and CDR2 is FYNNEI in the germline V gene. The CDR3 DNA reads as TGTGCCAGCAGTGATAGGGGACAGGGTCGAGGCGAGACCCAGTACTTC. Its protein product is CASSDRGQGRGETQYF.

V and J are TRBV4-2 and TRBJ2-7; 8 positions match TRBD2. Germline CDR1 and CDR2: LGHNA and YNFKEQ. This CDR3 is 15 amino acids long. Trimming at V came to 0 bases and at J to 7 bases, leaving 8 bases not matched to a gene. The CDR3 loop is CASSQETSGVEEQYF. In nucleotides, the CDR3 is TGTGCCAGCAGCCAAGAAACTAGCGGAGTGGAGGAGCAGTACTTC.

The rearrangement uses TRBV19 and TRBJ2-1; TRBD2 aligns across 7 bases. CDR3 length equals 15 residues. Trimming removed 4 bases from V and 0 bases from J; junction bases left unmatched: 3. The germline V gene encodes CDR1 LNHDA and CDR2 SQIVND (reference sequence). CDR3 sequence (DNA): TGTGCCAGTAGTACAAAGCGGGGCTCCTACAATGAGCAGTTCTTC. Residues: CASSTKRGSYNEQFF.

This chain uses TRBV27 with TRBJ2-7; D not resolved. Deletions cut 3 bases from V and 3 bases from J, with 9 bases between. Germline lookup yields CDR1 MNHEY and CDR2 SMNVEV (reference sequence). This CDR3 is 13 amino acids long. The CDR3 region is CASSLGVGYEQYF. The CDR3 DNA follows: TGTGCCAGCAGTTTGGGCGTCGGCTACGAGCAGTACTTC.

The rearrangement joins TRBV5-1 to TRBJ2-1; 7 bases line up with TRBD1. V shed 2 bases and J 3 bases; nucleotides not matched to a gene: 2. The germline gives CDR1 SGHRS, CDR2 YFSETQ. The length of the CDR3 is 14 residues. DNA for the CDR3: TGCGCCAGCAGCTTCTGGACAGGCTACAATGAGCAGTTCTTC. This codes for CASSFWTGYNEQFF.

The V call is TRBV13, the J call TRBJ2-1, with 16 bases matching TRBD2. Trimming removed 4 bases from V and 4 bases from J; junction bases left unmatched: 7. Germline loops: CDR1 PRHDT, CDR2 FYEKMQ (reference sequence). This CDR3 is 18 amino acids long. The CDR3 nucleotides are TGTGCCAGCAGCTCCCTCGGGACTAGCGGGAGGGCGTACAATGAGCAGTTCTTC. This codes for CASSSLGTSGRAYNEQFF.

The V call is TRBV7-9, the J call TRBJ1-3; no clear D. Germline loops: CDR1 SEHNR, CDR2 FQNEAQ (reference sequence). The CDR3 has 13 amino acids. Trimming left V 1 base short and J 7 bases short, with 8 bases between. Here the CDR3 reads CASSLEPGNTIYF. The CDR3, as DNA: TGTGCCAGCAGCTTAGAGCCCGGGAACACCATATATTTT. Using reference TRBV7-9 and TRBJ1-3 for the parts outside the CDR3, the full variable domain is DTGVSQNPRHKITKRGQNVTFRCDPISEHNRLYWYRQTLGQGPEFLTYFQNEAQLEKSRLLSDRFSAERPKGSFSTLEIQRTEQGDSAMYLCASSLEPGNTIYFGEGSWLTVV.

This chain links TRBV27 with TRBJ2-7; TRBD2 matches at 9 bases. Germline-derived CDR1 and CDR2 are MNHEY and SMNVEV (reference sequence). Trimming at V came to 6 bases and at J to 0 bases, leaving 6 bases not matched to a gene. The CDR3 totals 15 residues. CDR3 loop: CASSFSGSGSYEQYF. As DNA, the CDR3 is TGTGCCAGCAGCTTTAGCGGGAGCGGCTCCTACGAGCAGTACTTC.

The CDR3 region is CASSQEDPGTASYEQYF. For the CDR3, the DNA is TGCGCCAGCAGCCAAGAAGACCCCGGGACAGCATCCTACGAGCAGTACTTC. V gene TRBV4-1 combines with J gene TRBJ2-7, with TRBD1 matching 7 bases. There are 17 residues in the CDR3. Germline CDR1 is MGHRA and CDR2 is YSYEKL. V lost 0 bases and J lost 1; bases outside the gene matches: 9.

The CDR3 coding sequence is TGCAGCGTTGGTGGGGCTAGCGGCACCCGGTCCTACGAGCAGTACTTC. It codes for CSVGGASGTRSYEQYF. The chain recombines TRBV29-1 with TRBJ2-7; 7 bases map to TRBD2. Germline V gene data show CDR1 as SQVTM and CDR2 as ANQGSEA. V lost 4 bases and J lost 1; bases outside the gene matches: 13. This CDR3 region has 16 residues.

The sample holds a few counts of this clone. The V gene is TRBV11-2, the J gene TRBJ2-2; no definite D call. The germline V and J ends were trimmed by 1 base and 5 bases, with 8 bases remaining between them. In germline, CDR1 is SGHAT, CDR2 FQNNGV. CDR3 size: 14 residues. The CDR3 sequence is CASSLGVATGELFF. CDR3 bases: TGTGCCAGCAGCTTAGGGGTAGCAACCGGGGAGCTGTTTTTT. Looking up the rest from reference TRBV11-2 and TRBJ2-2 gives the full variable domain: EAGVAQSPRYKIIEKRQSVAFWCNPISGHATLYWYQQILGQGPKLLIQFQNNGVVDDSQLPKDRFSAERLKGVDSTLKIQPAKLEDSAVYLCASSLGVATGELFFGEGSRLTVL.

The chain employs TRBV7-3 and TRBJ2-2, with D unclear. V shed 4 bases and J shed 2 bases, with 2 bases lying between them. Germline V gene data show CDR1 as SGHTA and CDR2 as FQGTGA. The CDR3 runs 12 residues. DNA of the CDR3: TGTGCCAGCAGCTCAAACACCGGGGAGCTGTTTTTT. This sequence encodes CASSSNTGELFF. The complete variable domain, with remaining parts taken from reference TRBV7-3 and TRBJ2-2, reads GAGVSQTPSNKVTEKGKYVELRCDPISGHTALYWYRQSLGQGPEFLIYFQGTGAADDSGLPNDRFFAVRPEGSVSTLKIQRTERGDSAVYLCASSSNTGELFFGEGSRLTVL.

This clone showed up just once. This rearrangement joins TRBV28 to TRBJ2-7; a possible D gene is TRBD2 (5 bases). V gave up 7 bases and J gave up 6 bases, with 19 bases separating them. The CDR3 consists of 14 residues. CDR1 and CDR2 from the germline V gene are MDHEN and SYDVKM. The CDR3 region has the DNA TGTGCCAGCACCCTTACCGGACTCACACCCGAGCAGTACTTC. The encoded protein is CASTLTGLTPEQYF.

This chain joins TRBV5-1 and TRBJ2-1, with D tentatively TRBD2 (5 bases). The CDR3 runs to 16 residues. Germline values: CDR1 SGHRS, CDR2 YFSETQ. Trimming cost V 1 base and J 7 bases, with 18 bases left between them. The CDR3 DNA sequence: TGCGCCAGCAGCTTGTTACCTCGCGGGTCGACTAATGAGCAGTTCTTC. It translates to CASSLLPRGSTNEQFF. The entire variable domain, with the rest obtained from reference TRBV5-1 and TRBJ2-1, is as follows: KAGVTQTPRYLIKTRGQQVTLSCSPISGHRSVSWYQQTPGQGLQFLFEYFSETQRNKGNFPGRFSGRQFSNSRSEMNVSTLELGDSALYLCASSLLPRGSTNEQFFGPGTRLTVL.